Below, 8 T cell receptor beta chains from the same sample are listed, as sequenced in a study of blood T cell repertoires in COVID-19. The data were produced by immunoSEQ multiplex PCR, yet TCRdb's version contains in-frame clones alone and is incomplete. The sample lists under 350,000 clones, over 80% occurring once. The sequenced sample was peripheral blood. The receptor set was obtained from a man aged 60 to 75 who had recovered from COVID-19.

This clone turned up a few times. The chain employs TRBV7-9 and TRBJ2-3, with TRBD2 matching 8 bases. V gave up 5 bases and J gave up 1 base; unmatched junction bases: 14. This CDR3 has 18 amino acids. Germline V CDR1 and CDR2: SEHNR, FQNEAQ (reference sequence). The DNA for the CDR3 is TGTGCCAGCAGCCATGGTATGGGTGGTAGCGGGGGCACAGATACGCAGTATTTT. Protein: CASSHGMGGSGGTDTQYF.

The rearrangement joins TRBV3-1 (or the pseudogene TRBV3-2) to TRBJ2-2, with a possible D match to TRBD1 (5 bases). The length of the CDR3 is 15 residues. The germline V gene encodes CDR1 LGHDT and CDR2 YNNKEL (reference sequence). V lost 4 bases and J lost 0, with 9 bases in between. As DNA, the CDR3 is TGTGCCAGCAGCCGTTGGACACCGAACACCGGGGAGCTGTTTTTT. Translated: CASSRWTPNTGELFF.

The CDR3 reads CASSPGTSGRDTQYF. CDR3 nucleotide sequence: TGTGCCAGCAGCCCGGGGACTAGCGGACGAGATACGCAGTATTTT. The chain uses TRBV11-3 and TRBJ2-3; 11 bases are shared with TRBD2. Trimming cost V 5 bases and J 5 bases; bases outside gene matches: 6. Germline CDR1 and CDR2: SGHNT and YENEEA. This CDR3 comprises 15 residues.

The rearrangement joins TRBV5-1 to TRBJ1-1, with D perhaps TRBD1 (5 bases). The germline gives CDR1 SGHRS, CDR2 YFSETQ. This CDR3 is built from 15 residues. V was pared by 4 bases and J by 1 base, with 14 bases between. CDR3 in amino acids: CASSAIAGSNTEAFF. The CDR3 DNA follows: TGCGCCAGCAGCGCGATCGCAGGGTCGAACACTGAAGCTTTCTTT.

V and J are TRBV30 and TRBJ1-1; a weak D match, TRBD1 (5 bases). The CDR3 contains 14 residues. Germline V lookup: CDR1 GTSNPN, CDR2 SVGIG (reference sequence). The V and J ends lost 3 bases and 2 bases respectively, with 13 bases between them. The CDR3, as DNA: TGTGCCTGGAGGTCTCCAGGGTCTAACACTGAAGCTTTCTTT. It yields the protein CAWRSPGSNTEAFF.

The CDR3 DNA reads as TGTGCCAGCAGCTTGGGCGGGGGGTTTTTCCACGAGCAGTACTTC. Translating it yields CASSLGGGFFHEQYF. The rearrangement joins TRBV5-6 to TRBJ2-7, with 8 bases matching TRBD2. J gave up 5 bases and V 0 bases, and 7 bases lay outside the gene matches. This CDR3 region has 15 residues. CDR1 and CDR2 from the germline V gene are SGHDT and YYEEEE.

The gene calls are TRBV10-1 and TRBJ2-1; 9 bases agree with TRBD2. V gave up 2 bases and J gave up 7 bases; unmatched junction bases: 6. This CDR3 has 15 amino acids. The V gene's germline CDR1 is WNHNN and CDR2 SYGVQD (reference sequence). The CDR3 region has the DNA TGCGCCAGCAGTGAGAATGCGGGAGGGCCTAATGAGCAGTTCTTC. It encodes CASSENAGGPNEQFF.

The chain links TRBV11-2 to TRBJ2-6; D remains ambiguous. The V and J ends lost 0 bases and 4 bases respectively, with 13 bases between them. Germline V gives CDR1 SGHAT, CDR2 FQNNGV. CDR3 length: 17 residues. In DNA, the CDR3 is TGTGCCAGCAGCTTAGATCCCCCAGGCTCCGGGGCCAACGTCCTGACTTTC. Its translation is CASSLDPPGSGANVLTF.